The 12 T cell receptor beta chains below all came from one sample that was sequenced in a study of blood T cell repertoires in COVID-19. TCRdb's table, derived via immunoSEQ multiplex PCR, lists solely in-frame clones and lacks some. The sample yields roughly 150,000 clones, 75% to 90% seen once. Sequencing was performed on peripheral blood. These receptors originate from a human donor in a cohort sampled during active COVID-19.

V gene TRBV9 combines with J gene TRBJ2-5; D not certain. There are 12 residues in the CDR3. Germline lookup yields CDR1 SGDLS and CDR2 YYNGEE. The V end lost 5 bases, the J end lost 4 bases, and 9 bases lay between the germline ends. CDR3 region: CASSETGETQYF. The CDR3 DNA follows: TGTGCCAGCAGTGAGACGGGAGAGACCCAGTACTTC. Based on the CDR3 plus reference TRBV9 and TRBJ2-5, the full variable domain is DSGVTQTPKHLITATGQRVTLRCSPRSGDLSVYWYQQSLDQGLQFLIQYYNGEERAKGNILERFSAQQFPDLHSELNLSSLELGDSALYFCASSETGETQYFGPGTRLLVL.

This rearrangement joins TRBV7-3 to TRBJ1-2, with 9 bases matching TRBD1. Germline V gene data show CDR1 as SGHTA and CDR2 as FQGTGA. V shed 0 bases and J 4 bases; nucleotides not matched to a gene: 9. This CDR3 contains 17 residues. This CDR3 is CASSLTGQGLTPYGYTF. The DNA for the CDR3 is TGTGCCAGCAGCTTAACAGGACAGGGGTTAACCCCCTATGGCTACACCTTC.

V usage is TRBV5-1 and J usage is TRBJ2-1; 13 bases align to TRBD2. The CDR3 consists of 15 residues. Germline V CDR1 and CDR2: SGHRS, YFSETQ. The V gene end was trimmed by 2 bases and the J gene end by 7 bases; junction bases not matched to a gene: 3. The CDR3 DNA sequence: TGCGCCAGCAGCTTACGGACTAGCGGGGGTAATGAGCAGTTCTTC. Translated, it gives CASSLRTSGGNEQFF.

The chain joins TRBV6-1 to TRBJ1-6; D call uncertain. This CDR3 is built from 13 residues. Germline assignment: CDR1 MNHNS and CDR2 SASEGT. V lost 6 bases and J lost 11, with 14 bases in between. The CDR3 nucleotides read TGTGCCAGCAGCTCAGTAAGGGAGGCACCCCTCCACTTT. Protein product: CASSSVREAPLHF.

The J gene is TRBJ2-1, the V gene TRBV15, with 7 bases aligning to TRBD2. J lost 4 bases, V lost 3 bases, and 6 bases had no gene match. This CDR3 is 15 amino acids long. The V gene's germline CDR1 is LNHNV and CDR2 YYDKDF (reference sequence). CDR3 sequence: CATSSLADLYNEQFF. Here the CDR3 DNA reads TGTGCCACCAGCAGTCTAGCGGACCTTTACAATGAGCAGTTCTTC.

This sequence joins TRBV5-4 and TRBJ2-5, with unresolved D. The CDR3 is 14 residues long. V was shortened by 0 bases and J by 5 bases, with 11 bases between the two germline ends. Germline V lookup: CDR1 SGHNT, CDR2 YYREEE (reference sequence). The CDR3: CASSLAASGETQYF. Written as DNA, the CDR3 is TGTGCCAGCAGCTTGGCCGCTAGTGGGGAGACCCAGTACTTC.

The chain uses TRBV11-2 and TRBJ2-3, with TRBD2 matching over 9 bases. The CDR3 extends over 16 amino acids. Losses at the gene ends were 3 bases for V and 2 bases for J; bases not matched to a gene: 6. Germline V CDR1 and CDR2: SGHAT, FQNNGV. The CDR3 nucleotides are TGTGCCAGCAGCTTGGAGACTAGCGGACACACAGATACGCAGTATTTT. Protein product: CASSLETSGHTDTQYF.

This rearrangement joins TRBV2 to TRBJ1-1; 8 bases line up with TRBD1. The CDR3 extends over 14 amino acids. V shed 6 bases, J shed 5 bases, and the junction held 8 bases outside the gene matches. Germline CDR1 reads SNHLY; CDR2 reads FYNNEI. The CDR3 sequence is CASRVTGAYTEAFF. The CDR3 DNA reads TGTGCCAGCAGGGTGACAGGGGCGTATACTGAAGCTTTCTTT.

The rearrangement links TRBV3-1 (or the pseudogene TRBV3-2) to TRBJ1-4; 7 nucleotides match TRBD1. V gave up 2 bases and J gave up 3 bases; unmatched junction bases: 9. From germline, CDR1 is LGHDT and CDR2 YNNKEL (reference sequence). The CDR3 totals 17 residues. CDR3 nucleotides: TGTGCCAGCAGCCAAAACAGGGGAGAGATGGCTAATGAAAAACTGTTTTTT. It yields the protein CASSQNRGEMANEKLFF.

V usage is TRBV7-6 and J usage is TRBJ1-5; D possibly corresponds to TRBD1 (6 bases). Germline V gene data show CDR1 as SGHVS and CDR2 as FNYEAQ. V lost 0 bases and J 3 bases, leaving 9 bases between the germline ends. The CDR3 loop spans 15 amino acids. The CDR3 DNA is TGTGCCAGCAGCTTAGCGGACAGATCCAATCAGCCCCAGCATTTT. It codes for CASSLADRSNQPQHF.

The rearrangement links TRBV7-2 to TRBJ2-7, with D possibly being TRBD2 (7 bases). The germline V gene has CDR1 SGHTA and CDR2 FQGNSA. Trimming shortened V by 4 bases and J by 5 bases, and 15 bases separated the two germline ends. CDR3 size: 14 residues. The CDR3, as DNA: TGTGCCAGCAGCTACCGGCGGGGGCGTAACGAGCAGTACTTC. Encoded protein: CASSYRRGRNEQYF.

This clone was counted at least ten times. The chain uses TRBV19 and TRBJ1-4; D perhaps matches TRBD1 (6 bases). Germline V gene sequence: CDR1 LNHDA, CDR2 SQIVND (reference sequence). Deletions cut 9 bases from V and 8 bases from J, with 13 bases between. The CDR3 is 12 amino acids. CDR3 protein: CASRGGWEKLFF. Written as DNA, the CDR3 is TGTGCCAGCAGGGGTGGTTGGGAAAAACTGTTTTTT.